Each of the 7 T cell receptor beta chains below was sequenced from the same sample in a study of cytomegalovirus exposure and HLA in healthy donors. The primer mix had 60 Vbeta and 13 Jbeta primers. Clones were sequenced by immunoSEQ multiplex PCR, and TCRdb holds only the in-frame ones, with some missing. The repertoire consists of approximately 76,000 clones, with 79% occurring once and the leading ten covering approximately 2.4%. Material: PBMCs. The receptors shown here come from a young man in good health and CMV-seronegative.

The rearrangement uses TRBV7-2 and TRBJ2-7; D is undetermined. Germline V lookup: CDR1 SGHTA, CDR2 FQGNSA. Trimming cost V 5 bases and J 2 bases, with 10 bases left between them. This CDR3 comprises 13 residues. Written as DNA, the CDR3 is TGTGCCAGCAGCCCTCAACAGACCTACGAGCAGTACTTC. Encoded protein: CASSPQQTYEQYF. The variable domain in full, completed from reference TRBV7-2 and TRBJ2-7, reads GAGVSQSPSNKVTEKGKDVELRCDPISGHTALYWYRQSLGQGLEFLIYFQGNSAPDKSGLPSDRFSAERTGGSVSTLTIQRTQQEDSAVYLCASSPQQTYEQYFGPGTRLTVT.

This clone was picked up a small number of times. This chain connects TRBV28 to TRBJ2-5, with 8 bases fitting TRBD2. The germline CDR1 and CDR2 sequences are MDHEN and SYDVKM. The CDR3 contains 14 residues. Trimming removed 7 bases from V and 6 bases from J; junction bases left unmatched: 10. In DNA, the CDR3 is TGTGCCAGCACAAAAAGCGGGAGTTCAAAGACCCAGTACTTC. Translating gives CASTKSGSSKTQYF.

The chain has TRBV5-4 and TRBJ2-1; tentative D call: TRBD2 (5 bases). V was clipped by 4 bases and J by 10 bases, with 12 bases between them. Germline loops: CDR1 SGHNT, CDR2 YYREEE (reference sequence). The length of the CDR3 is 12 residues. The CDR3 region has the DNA TGTGCCAGCAGCCCGGACTCGCGGGAGCAGTTCTTC. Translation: CASSPDSREQFF.

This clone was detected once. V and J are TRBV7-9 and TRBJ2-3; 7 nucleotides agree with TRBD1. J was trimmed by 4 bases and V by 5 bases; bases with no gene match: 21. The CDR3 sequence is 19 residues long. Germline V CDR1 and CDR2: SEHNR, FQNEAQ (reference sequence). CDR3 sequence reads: CASSPAAWRYRGHADTQYF. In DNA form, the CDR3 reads TGTGCCAGCAGCCCCGCCGCCTGGAGGTACAGGGGTCATGCAGATACGCAGTATTTT.

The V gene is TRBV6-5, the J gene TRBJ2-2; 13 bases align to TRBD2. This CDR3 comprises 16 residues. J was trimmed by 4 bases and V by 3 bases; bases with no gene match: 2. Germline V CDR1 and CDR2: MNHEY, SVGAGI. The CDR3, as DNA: TGTGCCAGCAGTTATGGACTAGCGGGAGCCACCGGGGAGCTGTTTTTT. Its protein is CASSYGLAGATGELFF.

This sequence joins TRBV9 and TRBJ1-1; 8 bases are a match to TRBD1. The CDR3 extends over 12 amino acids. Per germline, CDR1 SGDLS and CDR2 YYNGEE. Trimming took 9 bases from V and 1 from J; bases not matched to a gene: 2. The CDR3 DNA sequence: TGTGCCACCGGGACAGGGAACACTGAAGCTTTCTTT. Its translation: CATGTGNTEAFF.

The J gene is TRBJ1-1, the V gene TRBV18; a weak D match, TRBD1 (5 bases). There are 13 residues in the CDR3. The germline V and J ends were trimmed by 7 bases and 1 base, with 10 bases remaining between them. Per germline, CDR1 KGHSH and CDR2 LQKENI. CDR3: CASFPDRNTEAFF. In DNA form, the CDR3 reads TGTGCCAGCTTCCCCGACAGGAACACTGAAGCTTTCTTT.